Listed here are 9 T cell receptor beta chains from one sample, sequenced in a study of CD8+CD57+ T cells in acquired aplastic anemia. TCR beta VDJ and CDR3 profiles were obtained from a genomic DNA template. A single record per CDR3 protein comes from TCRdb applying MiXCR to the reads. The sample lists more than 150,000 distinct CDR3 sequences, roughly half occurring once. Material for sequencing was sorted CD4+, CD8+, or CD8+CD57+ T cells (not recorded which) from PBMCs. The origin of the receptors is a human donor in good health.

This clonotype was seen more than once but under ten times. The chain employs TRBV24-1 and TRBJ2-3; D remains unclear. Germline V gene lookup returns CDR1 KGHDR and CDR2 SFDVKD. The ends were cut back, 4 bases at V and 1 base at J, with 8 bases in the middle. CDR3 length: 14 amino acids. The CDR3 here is CATSDPDGTDTQYF. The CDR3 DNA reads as TGTGCCACCAGTGACCCGGACGGCACAGATACGCAGTATTTT.

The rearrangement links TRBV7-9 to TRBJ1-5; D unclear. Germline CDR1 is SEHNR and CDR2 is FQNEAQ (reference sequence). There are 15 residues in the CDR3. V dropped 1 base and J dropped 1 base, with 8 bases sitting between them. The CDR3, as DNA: TGTGCCAGCAGCTTAGGTACAGTAAGCAATCAGCCCCAGCATTTT. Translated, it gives CASSLGTVSNQPQHF.

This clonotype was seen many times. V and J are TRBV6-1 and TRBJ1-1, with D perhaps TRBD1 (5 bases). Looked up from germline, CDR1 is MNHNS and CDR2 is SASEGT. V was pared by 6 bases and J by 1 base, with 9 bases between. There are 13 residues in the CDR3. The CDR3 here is CASRVQGNTEAFF. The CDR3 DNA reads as TGTGCCAGCAGAGTCCAGGGGAACACTGAAGCTTTCTTT.

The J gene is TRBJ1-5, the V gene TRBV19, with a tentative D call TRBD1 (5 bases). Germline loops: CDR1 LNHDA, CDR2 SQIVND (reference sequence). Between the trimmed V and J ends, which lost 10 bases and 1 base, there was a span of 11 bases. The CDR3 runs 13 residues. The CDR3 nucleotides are TGTGCCACCTGGGACCTAAGCAATCAGCCCCAGCATTTT. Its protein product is CATWDLSNQPQHF.

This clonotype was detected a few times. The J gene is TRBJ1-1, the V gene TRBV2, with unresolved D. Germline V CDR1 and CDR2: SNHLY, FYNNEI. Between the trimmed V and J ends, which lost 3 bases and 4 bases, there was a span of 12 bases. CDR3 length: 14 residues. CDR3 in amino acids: CASSESRMGTEAFF. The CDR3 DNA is TGTGCCAGCAGTGAGTCCAGGATGGGCACTGAAGCTTTCTTT.

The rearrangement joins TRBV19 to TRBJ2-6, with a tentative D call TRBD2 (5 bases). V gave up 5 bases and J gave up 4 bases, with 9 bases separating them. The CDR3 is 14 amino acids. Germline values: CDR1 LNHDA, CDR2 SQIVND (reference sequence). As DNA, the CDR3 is TGTGCCAGTAGTCTTATAGCGGGGGCCAACGTCCTGACTTTC. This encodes CASSLIAGANVLTF.

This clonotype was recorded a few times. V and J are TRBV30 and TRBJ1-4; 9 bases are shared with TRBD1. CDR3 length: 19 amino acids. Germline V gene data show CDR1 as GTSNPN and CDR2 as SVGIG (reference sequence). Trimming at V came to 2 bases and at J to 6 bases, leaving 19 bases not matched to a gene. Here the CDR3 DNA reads TGTGCCTGGAGTCGGCTCGGGACAGGGACACGGGGCGGGTATGAAAAACTGTTTTTT. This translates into CAWSRLGTGTRGGYEKLFF.

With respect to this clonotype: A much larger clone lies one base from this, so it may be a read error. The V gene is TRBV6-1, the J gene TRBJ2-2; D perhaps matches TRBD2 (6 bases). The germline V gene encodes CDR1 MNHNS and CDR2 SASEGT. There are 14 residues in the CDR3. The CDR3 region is CASSRKGNTGGLFF. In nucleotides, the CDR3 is TGTGCCAGCAGCAGGAAGGGGAACACCGGGGGGCTGTTTTTT.

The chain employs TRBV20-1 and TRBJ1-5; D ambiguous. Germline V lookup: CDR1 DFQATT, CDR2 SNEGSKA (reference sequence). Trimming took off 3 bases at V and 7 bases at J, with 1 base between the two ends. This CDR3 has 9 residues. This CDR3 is CSASQPQHF. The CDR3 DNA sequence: TGCAGTGCTAGCCAGCCCCAGCATTTT.